These 29 T cell receptor beta chains share one sample of origin, sequenced in a study of regulatory T cells in long-lasting Graves disease (dated by TCRdb to 2020 to 2023). The library was prepared using multiplex PCR. TCRdb names Illumina HiSeq 4000 as the instrument used. iRepertoire HTBI primers and Arm-PCR amplification of CDR3 regions were used to construct TCR beta libraries. TCRdb itself trimmed the public reads at Q25 with fastp, ran MiXCR and retained productive beta chains. Under each unique CDR3 protein, matching rows form one entry showing the most common genes and DNA. Present in this sample are around 480,000 distinct CDR3 sequences, about 16% of which were seen just once. 25% of the sample goes to the ten largest clones. The time point label, as the study defines it: newly diagnosed GD, antithyroid drugs for less than 3 months. For both TCR sequencing and RNA sequencing, RNA was extracted from PBMCs in TRIzol.

These records were also assigned to another study, of T cells in Graves' hyperthyroidism and ophthalmopathy.

The sequencing here drew on peripheral blood mononuclear cells (PBMCs), taken at new diagnosis, from a patient treated with antithyroid drugs. These TCRs come from a woman aged 35-65 years with Graves disease. Donor details come from another sample of the same person, matched by shared clones.

This clonotype was counted many times. The chain combines TRBV12-3 or TRBV12-4 with TRBJ1-5; the D gene is possibly TRBD1 (5 bases). V lost 6 bases, J lost 6 bases, and 15 bases lay in between. CDR3 size: 14 residues. The CDR3 spells CASSDFGGSQPQHF. The CDR3 DNA reads TGTGCCAGCAGCGACTTTGGGGGGAGTCAGCCCCAGCATTTT.

J is TRBJ1-1 and V is TRBV19; no definite D call. Germline values: CDR1 LNHDA, CDR2 SQIVND (reference sequence). V was pared by 4 bases and J by 0 bases, with 12 bases between. This CDR3 region has 15 residues. CDR3: CASSTPPFMNTEAFF. In DNA, the CDR3 is TGTGCCAGTAGTACGCCCCCTTTCATGAACACTGAAGCTTTCTTT.

This clonotype was detected many times. The chain uses TRBV11-2 and TRBJ2-1; no reliable D call. Germline CDR1 SGHAT, CDR2 FQNNGV. The length of the CDR3 is 15 residues. Trimming shortened V by 5 bases and J by 0 bases, and 11 bases separated the two germline ends. Here the CDR3 DNA reads TGTGCCAGCAGCAAGACAAAAAGCTCCTACAATGAGCAGTTCTTC. Translation: CASSKTKSSYNEQFF. Based on the CDR3 plus reference TRBV11-2 and TRBJ2-1, the full variable domain is EAGVAQSPRYKIIEKRQSVAFWCNPISGHATLYWYQQILGQGPKLLIQFQNNGVVDDSQLPKDRFSAERLKGVDSTLKIQPAKLEDSAVYLCASSKTKSSYNEQFFGPGTRLTVL.

This clonotype was observed at least ten times. The CDR3 bases are TGTGCCAGCAGCCCCCTGACTAGCGGCAATGAGCAGTTCTTC. Translation gives CASSPLTSGNEQFF. The chain is built from TRBV13 and TRBJ2-1; 9 nucleotides align to TRBD2. Per germline, CDR1 PRHDT and CDR2 FYEKMQ (reference sequence). Losses at the gene ends were 5 bases for V and 6 bases for J; bases not matched to a gene: 5. The CDR3 length is 14 residues. Looking up the rest from reference TRBV13 and TRBJ2-1 gives the full variable domain: AAGVIQSPRHLIKEKRETATLKCYPIPRHDTVYWYQQGPGQDPQFLISFYEKMQSDKGSIPDRFSAQQFSDYHSELNMSSLELGDSALYFCASSPLTSGNEQFFGPGTRLTVL.

This clonotype was counted at least ten times. The chain combines TRBV29-1 with TRBJ2-5; D is unclear. Trimming cost V 3 bases and J 1 base, with 15 bases left between them. The CDR3 has 15 amino acids. Germline V CDR1 and CDR2: SQVTM, ANQGSEA. CDR3 sequence (DNA): TGCAGCGTTGATAAGGGATCGGCGTCCCAAGAGACCCAGTACTTC. It yields the protein CSVDKGSASQETQYF.

This clonotype was recorded at least ten times. One junction end does not reproduce the germline sequence, and a read error may be involved. CDR3 loop: CASGLVQFEILF. The CDR3 nucleotides read TGTGCTAGTGGTTTGGTACAGTTCGAAATCCTCTTT. The chain is built from TRBV12-5 and TRBJ1-1; no clear D gene. The V gene's germline CDR1 is LGHNT and CDR2 FRNRAP. The CDR3 is 12 residues long.

This clonotype was detected many times. This sequence joins TRBV7-2 and TRBJ2-5; no clear D. V was pared by 1 base and J by 7 bases, with 10 bases between. This CDR3 contains 13 residues. Germline CDR1 is SGHTA and CDR2 is FQGNSA. In DNA, the CDR3 is TGTGCCAGCAGCTTAGTGGCAGTGCCGACCCAGTACTTC. Its protein product is CASSLVAVPTQYF. Drawing the rest from reference TRBV7-2 and TRBJ2-5, the complete variable domain is GAGVSQSPSNKVTEKGKDVELRCDPISGHTALYWYRQSLGQGLEFLIYFQGNSAPDKSGLPSDRFSAERTGGSVSTLTIQRTQQEDSAVYLCASSLVAVPTQYFGPGTRLLVL.

This chain joins TRBV6-2 or TRBV6-3 and TRBJ1-2, with no clear D. The CDR3 totals 11 residues. Deletions cut 5 bases from V and 8 bases from J, with 9 bases between. Germline-derived CDR1 and CDR2 are MNHEY and SVGEGT. In DNA form, the CDR3 reads TGTGCCAGCAGTACTTCCGGGGGCTACACCTTC. Its protein is CASSTSGGYTF.

This clonotype was observed at least ten times. CDR3 sequence reads: CSAKDGNTEAFF. The CDR3 nucleotides are TGCAGTGCAAAGGACGGAAACACTGAAGCTTTCTTT. The chain employs TRBV20-1 and TRBJ1-1; D gene ambiguous. Per the germline V gene, CDR1 is DFQATT and CDR2 is SNEGSKA (reference sequence). With 6 bases removed from V and 2 bases from J, the gap between germline ends came to 10 bases. The CDR3 covers 12 residues.

This rearrangement joins TRBV11-2 to TRBJ1-6, with 7 bases that match TRBD1. This CDR3 region has 15 residues. Trimming cost V 4 bases and J 8 bases; bases outside gene matches: 8. Germline CDR1 SGHAT, CDR2 FQNNGV. CDR3 loop: CASSSIRDRDSPLHF. Written as DNA, the CDR3 is TGTGCCAGCAGCTCCATAAGAGACAGGGATTCACCCCTCCACTTT. The full variable domain, in which reference TRBV11-2 and TRBJ1-6 provide the parts outside the CDR3, is EAGVAQSPRYKIIEKRQSVAFWCNPISGHATLYWYQQILGQGPKLLIQFQNNGVVDDSQLPKDRFSAERLKGVDSTLKIQPAKLEDSAVYLCASSSIRDRDSPLHFGNGTRLTVT.

This clonotype occurred many times. The rearrangement joins TRBV20-1 to TRBJ2-7; 9 bases match TRBD2. CDR3 length: 14 residues. The V and J ends lost 2 bases and 5 bases, in that order; junction bases with no gene match: 7. Germline V lookup: CDR1 DFQATT, CDR2 SNEGSKA (reference sequence). This chain's CDR3 is CSARSLAGSHEQYF. CDR3 sequence (DNA): TGCAGTGCTAGAAGTCTAGCGGGGAGTCACGAGCAGTACTTC.

This clonotype was counted at least ten times. This chain uses TRBV11-1 with TRBJ2-1, with D uncertain. The V and J ends lost 4 bases and 0 bases respectively, with 7 bases between them. The CDR3 is made up of 14 amino acids. Germline loops: CDR1 SGHAT, CDR2 FQDESV (reference sequence). The DNA of the CDR3 is TGTGCCAGCAGCTATATAGACTCCTACAATGAGCAGTTCTTC. Its translation is CASSYIDSYNEQFF.

This clonotype was counted a few times. J is TRBJ2-3 and V is TRBV3-1; a weak D match, TRBD1 (6 bases). Per germline, CDR1 LGHDT and CDR2 YNNKEL (reference sequence). CDR3 length: 15 residues. Deletions cut 0 bases from V and 2 bases from J, with 9 bases between. For the CDR3, the DNA is TGTGCCAGCAGCCAAGATTGGACAGACACAGATACGCAGTATTTT. Protein sequence: CASSQDWTDTDTQYF.

In its sample, this clonotype was seen many times. This sequence joins TRBV28 and TRBJ2-1, with 10 bases aligning to TRBD2. The V gene's germline CDR1 is MDHEN and CDR2 SYDVKM. V shed 5 bases, J shed 1 base, and the junction held 5 bases outside the gene matches. The CDR3 loop spans 16 amino acids. The CDR3 is CASSTSGVRSYNEQFF. The CDR3 nucleotides are TGTGCCAGCAGTACTAGCGGGGTGAGATCCTACAATGAGCAGTTCTTC.

This clonotype was observed many times. This chain connects TRBV11-3 to TRBJ2-2, with a possible D match to TRBD2 (6 bases). This CDR3 is built from 15 residues. CDR1 SGHNT and CDR2 YENEEA come from the germline V gene. V lost 1 base, J lost 5 bases, and 11 bases lay in between. For the CDR3, the DNA is TGTGCCAGCAGCTTAGGGACTATGGGGACCGGGGAGCTGTTTTTT. This translates into CASSLGTMGTGELFF.

In this sample, this clonotype turned up a few times. The rearrangement joins TRBV28 to TRBJ2-2; either TRBD1 or TRBD2 may fit D (6 bases each). The germline V gene encodes CDR1 MDHEN and CDR2 SYDVKM. The CDR3 is 18 amino acids. Trimming removed 4 bases at V and 0 bases at J, with 18 bases between. The DNA for the CDR3 is TGTGCCAGCAGTTATTTAAACGGGGGCGCCTCGAACACCGGGGAGCTGTTTTTT. This sequence encodes CASSYLNGGASNTGELFF.

The table lists this clonotype with a few counts. The chain recombines TRBV6-5 with TRBJ2-7; TRBD2 matches 11 bases. V shed 2 bases and J 1 base; nucleotides not matched to a gene: 4. CDR3 length equals 16 residues. Germline V gives CDR1 MNHEY, CDR2 SVGAGI. CDR3 bases: TGTGCCAGCAGTTACACCCTAGCGGGGGGATCCTACGAGCAGTACTTC. Residues: CASSYTLAGGSYEQYF.

The chain recombines TRBV24-1 with TRBJ1-5; 8 bases are shared with TRBD1. Trimming at V came to 3 bases and at J to 6 bases, leaving 9 bases not matched to a gene. Germline CDR1 KGHDR, CDR2 SFDVKD. The CDR3 length is 16 residues. The CDR3 DNA reads as TGTGCCACCAGTGATGCCCGGACGACAGGGGCTCAGCCCCAGCATTTT. It encodes CATSDARTTGAQPQHF.

About this clonotype itself: A much larger clone sits a single nucleotide away, making a read error possible. As the CDR3 is not closed by the conserved phenylalanine or tryptophan, this likely results from a read error. This chain joins TRBV11-1 and TRBJ1-5; D gene uncertain. The CDR3 runs 14 residues. V shed 0 bases and J shed 5 bases, with 8 bases lying between them. Per germline, CDR1 SGHAT and CDR2 FQDESV (reference sequence). CDR3 loop: CASSLAPGDQPQHL. In DNA, the CDR3 is TGTGCCAGCAGCTTAGCGCCTGGGGATCAGCCCCAGCATCTT.

With regard to this clonotype: A much more abundant neighbour one base away suggests this may be a read error. The CDR3 nucleotides are TGTGCCAGCAGTAGAGCGGGGGGCTCCGGGAGCCGAGAGGCCCAGTACTTC. It specifies CASSRAGGSGSREAQYF. The chain joins TRBV12-3 or TRBV12-4 to TRBJ2-5; 9 bases agree with TRBD2. The CDR3 is 17 residues long.

In its sample, this clonotype was seen many times. CDR3 in amino acids: CASSPPSAHTDTQYF. The CDR3 nucleotides read TGTGCCAGCTCACCCCCGTCCGCCCACACAGATACGCAGTATTTT. This sequence joins TRBV18 and TRBJ2-3; D call uncertain. The ends were cut back, 3 bases at V and 2 bases at J, with 12 bases in the middle. The CDR3 covers 15 residues. Germline values: CDR1 KGHSH, CDR2 LQKENI.

This clonotype showed up many times. The V call is TRBV19, the J call TRBJ1-1; tentative D call: TRBD1 (5 bases). V lost 3 bases and J 6 bases, leaving 20 bases between the germline ends. The germline gives CDR1 LNHDA, CDR2 SQIVND (reference sequence). The CDR3 contains 16 residues. CDR3 sequence (DNA): TGTGCCAGTAGTATGAGGTGGGGGTTGACTGCACCTGAAGCTTTCTTT. Translating gives CASSMRWGLTAPEAFF.

In its sample, this clonotype was seen once. The chain recombines TRBV6-1 with TRBJ2-6; TRBD2 might be the D (5 bases). V was cut by 7 bases and J by 0 bases, with 13 bases left in between. CDR1 MNHNS and CDR2 SASEGT come from the germline V gene. The CDR3 totals 16 residues. CDR3: CASTSGRDSGANVLTF. The CDR3 DNA sequence: TGTGCCAGCACCTCCGGTCGGGACTCTGGGGCCAACGTCCTGACTTTC.

The table lists this clonotype with many counts. Here the CDR3 DNA reads TGTGCCAGCTCAACCAGGGTAGGCGAGCAGTACTTC. Amino acids: CASSTRVGEQYF. The rearrangement links TRBV18 to TRBJ2-7; D possibly corresponds to TRBD1 (5 bases). V lost 5 bases to trimming and J lost 6 bases, with 11 bases between them. The CDR3 has 12 amino acids. Germline V gene lookup returns CDR1 KGHSH and CDR2 LQKENI.

This clonotype was observed a handful of times. This chain joins TRBV4-1 and TRBJ2-5; D unresolved. Trimming cost V 2 bases and J 0 bases, with 7 bases left between them. This CDR3 has 14 amino acids. CDR1 and CDR2 from the germline V gene are MGHRA and YSYEKL. The CDR3 loop reads CASSQFVYQETQYF. CDR3 coding DNA: TGCGCCAGCAGCCAATTCGTGTACCAAGAGACCCAGTACTTC.

The CDR3 here is CSARPGQGDGYTF. The CDR3 coding sequence is TGCAGTGCTAGACCGGGACAGGGGGATGGCTACACCTTC. This chain links TRBV20-1 with TRBJ1-2; 11 bases agree with TRBD1. Germline V gene data show CDR1 as DFQATT and CDR2 as SNEGSKA (reference sequence). The CDR3 contains 13 residues. The ends lost 2 bases at V and 6 bases at J; junction bases unmatched: 2.

In the case of this clonotype: A much larger clone differs by one base, so this may be a read error. CDR3 sequence: CTSSQEGSYGYTF. CDR3 coding DNA: TGTACCAGCAGCCAAGAGGGGTCCTATGGCTACACCTTC. The V call is TRBV3-1, the J call TRBJ1-2; tentative D call: TRBD1 (5 bases). This CDR3 spans 13 amino acids. Germline-derived CDR1 and CDR2 are LGHDT and YNNKEL (reference sequence).

At least ten counts were recorded for this clonotype. The CDR3 DNA reads TGTGCCAGCAGCTCGAGGTCCCTGACTACGGGGGGGAGAAATCAGCCCCAGCATTTT. Residues: CASSSRSLTTGGRNQPQHF. The J gene is TRBJ1-5, the V gene TRBV11-2, with D maybe TRBD1 (5 bases). The CDR3 runs 19 residues. The V gene's germline CDR1 is SGHAT and CDR2 FQNNGV. The ends were cut back, 4 bases at V and 4 bases at J, with 26 bases in the middle.

This clonotype was recorded many times. This chain links TRBV6-1 with TRBJ2-7; weak D call: TRBD2 (5 bases). Germline V gene lookup returns CDR1 MNHNS and CDR2 SASEGT. This CDR3 comprises 14 residues. Trimming shortened V by 3 bases and J by 1 base, and 10 bases separated the two germline ends. The CDR3 spells CASSDRGQSYEQYF. The DNA for the CDR3 is TGTGCCAGCAGTGACCGAGGGCAGTCCTACGAGCAGTACTTC.